This entry is about one T cell receptor beta chain. Its antigen remains unidentified. This record belongs to a study of vaccination effects on CD4 cells after COVID-19. Whole-study context: Wells containing a few million PBMC each were cultured with about 9 IU/ml IL-2 and about 9.6 ug/ml peptides. Study results and caveats: Late in the post-vaccination period, infection-induced and vaccine-induced clones underwent marked clonal contraction. Early post-infection timepoints were missing from the study, which also had few convalescent patients.

Produced via immunoSEQ multiplex PCR; TCRdb's table is partial and in-frame only. The data contain some 70,000 clones, around 85% of them seen just once; the ten biggest clones take up around 2.5%. Isolating CD4+ T cells followed around nine days of culture. The vaccine given was either BNT162b2 or mRNA-1273, in two doses. The authors exchanged half the medium for IL-2 medium on days 3 and 7. CDR1 is SGHRS and CDR2 is YFSETQ in the germline V gene. The V and J ends lost 1 base and 0 bases respectively, with 8 bases between them. The CDR3 covers 14 residues. The clonotype was recovered from a human donor who received a COVID-19 vaccine. The starting material was CD4+ T cells from PBMCs cultured without peptide, obtained after COVID-19 vaccination. The V call is TRBV5-1, the J call TRBJ2-7; the D is unclear. The CDR3 protein is CASSLSLSSYEQYV. The CDR3 nucleotides are TGCGCCAGCAGCTTGTCTTTGAGCTCCTACGAGCAGTACGTC.